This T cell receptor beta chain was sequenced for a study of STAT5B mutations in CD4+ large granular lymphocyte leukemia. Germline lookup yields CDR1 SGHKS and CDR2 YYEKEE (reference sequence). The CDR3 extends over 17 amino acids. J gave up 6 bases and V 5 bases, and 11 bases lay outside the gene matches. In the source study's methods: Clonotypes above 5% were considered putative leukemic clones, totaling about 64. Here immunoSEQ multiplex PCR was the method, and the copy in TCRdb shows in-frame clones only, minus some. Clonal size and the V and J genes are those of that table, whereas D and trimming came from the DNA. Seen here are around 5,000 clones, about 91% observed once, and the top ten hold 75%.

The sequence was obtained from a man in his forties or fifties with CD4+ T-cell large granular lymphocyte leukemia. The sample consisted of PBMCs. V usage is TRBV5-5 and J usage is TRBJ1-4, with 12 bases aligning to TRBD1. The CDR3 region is CASSHSPGTGGDEKLFF. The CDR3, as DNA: TGTGCCAGCAGTCATAGTCCCGGGACAGGGGGCGATGAAAAACTGTTTTTT.